Listed below are T cell receptor beta chains from one sample, sequenced in a study of blood T cell repertoires in COVID-19. The assay was immunoSEQ multiplex PCR, and TCRdb's table has in-frame clones only and misses some. The sample lists some 150,000 clones; approximately 85% were seen once. What was sequenced was peripheral blood. These receptors all come from a human donor with acute or convalescent COVID-19. The donor label of this sample is uncertain. The CDR3 runs from the conserved cysteine through the conserved F or W. The D gene is left open where the match is weak. Size is stated for part of the rows, as once, few or many counts, or as a class when the clone is expanded.

CASSSGQIHNEQFF	TGCGCCAGCAGCTCCGGACAGATTCACAATGAGCAGTTCTTC	NA	NA	TRBJ2-1	TRBV5-1
CASSEGDSNQPQHF	TGTGCCAGCAGCGAGGGAGATAGCAATCAGCCCCAGCATTTT	NA	NA	TRBJ1-5	TRBV11-2
CASGSGAGRYGYTF	TGTGCCAGTGGAAGCGGGGCGGGCCGATATGGCTACACCTTC	few	NA	TRBJ1-2	TRBV19
CASSPGTGGENGYTF	TGTGCCAGTAGTCCAGGGACAGGGGGCGAGAATGGCTACACCTTC	NA	TRBD1	TRBJ1-2	TRBV19
CASSPPLQGQDTQYF	TGTGCCAGCTCACCACCGTTACAGGGGCAAGATACGCAGTATTTT	once	TRBD1	TRBJ2-3	TRBV18
CASRYYLQGQGNEKLFF	TGTGCCAGCAGATATTATTTACAGGGACAGGGTAATGAAAAACTGTTTTTT	NA	TRBD1	TRBJ1-4	TRBV7-9
CASSLPGLAWNEQFF	TGCGCCAGCAGCCTGCCGGGACTAGCGTGGAATGAGCAGTTCTTC	NA	TRBD2	TRBJ2-1	TRBV4-3
CASSLGRQGGWHGYTF	TGTGCCAGCAGCTTAGGAAGACAGGGTGGATGGCATGGCTACACCTTC	NA	TRBD1	TRBJ1-2	TRBV7-2
CAWMSLGETQYF	TGTGCCTGGATGTCCCTAGGAGAGACCCAGTACTTC	NA	NA	TRBJ2-5	TRBV30
CSGRQGQNTGELFF	TGCAGCGGACGACAGGGCCAGAACACCGGGGAGCTGTTTTTT	NA	TRBD1	TRBJ2-2	TRBV29-1
CASSLEGMSYGYTF	TGTGCCAGCAGCTTGGAGGGGATGTCCTATGGCTACACCTTC	NA	NA	TRBJ1-2	TRBV5-6
CASSASSGGDYEQYF	TGTGCCAGCAGCGCCAGTAGCGGGGGTGACTACGAGCAGTACTTC	NA	TRBD2	TRBJ2-7	TRBV9
CASNLPGLDDYGYTF	TGTGCCAGCAACCTCCCGGGACTGGATGACTATGGCTACACCTTC	NA	NA	TRBJ1-2	TRBV28
CASSPPTRLVNEQFF	TGTGCCAGCAGTCCACCGACACGACTAGTGAATGAGCAGTTCTTC	NA	NA	TRBJ2-1	TRBV6-5
CASSIRGSSYNEQFF	TGTGCCAGTAGTATTAGGGGGAGCTCCTACAATGAGCAGTTCTTC	medium-sized	NA	TRBJ2-1	TRBV19
CASSQEGSGSTDTQYF	TGTGCCAGCAGCCAAGAAGGTAGCGGGAGCACAGATACGCAGTATTTT	few	TRBD2	TRBJ2-3	TRBV3-1/TRBV3-2
CASSPGGGSYEQYF	TGTGCCAGCAGCCCTGGCGGGGGCTCCTACGAGCAGTACTTC	NA	TRBD2	TRBJ2-7	TRBV27
CASSLVGTSGSPGTQYF	TGTGCCAGCAGCTTAGTCGGGACTAGCGGGAGTCCGGGGACCCAGTACTTC	NA	TRBD2	TRBJ2-5	TRBV7-8
CASSFWGRNEQFF	TGTGCCAGCAGTTTTTGGGGGAGGAATGAGCAGTTCTTC	NA	NA	TRBJ2-1	TRBV28
CASSLDRANYGYTF	TGTGCCAGCAGTTTGGACAGGGCTAACTATGGCTACACCTTC	NA	TRBD1	TRBJ1-2	TRBV6-5
CASSPRDREVGYTF	TGTGCCAGCAGCCCCCGGGACAGGGAAGTTGGCTACACCTTC	NA	TRBD1	TRBJ1-2	TRBV4-2
CASSGTGGNTEAFF	TGTGCCAGCAGCGGGACAGGGGGGAACACTGAAGCTTTCTTT	NA	TRBD1	TRBJ1-1	TRBV5-6
CSVIPGLAGDTGELFF	TGCAGCGTGATACCCGGACTAGCGGGAGACACCGGGGAGCTGTTTTTT	NA	TRBD2	TRBJ2-2	TRBV29-1
CASSIKSGQGEDF	TGTGCCAGTAGTATAAAGTCTGGACAGGGTGAGGATTTT	NA	TRBD1	TRBJ1-5	TRBV19
CASSPNASGSNEQFF	TGTGCCAGCTCACCAAACGCTAGCGGGAGCAATGAGCAGTTCTTC	NA	TRBD2	TRBJ2-1	TRBV18
CASSQNVRGGNEQFF	TGTGCCAGCAGCCAAAACGTAAGGGGGGGCAATGAGCAGTTCTTC	NA	NA	TRBJ2-1	TRBV4-2
CASTMDSPAYNEQFF	TGTGCCAGCACCATGGACTCACCTGCCTACAATGAGCAGTTCTTC	NA	NA	TRBJ2-1	TRBV6-5
CASSHRDSGNTIYF	TGTGCCAGCAGCCACAGGGACTCTGGAAACACCATATATTTT	NA	NA	TRBJ1-3	TRBV6-5
CASSLSPLPGINQPQHF	TGTGCCAGCAGCTTATCCCCCCTCCCAGGCATAAATCAGCCCCAGCATTTT	once	NA	TRBJ1-5	TRBV11-2
CATINLAVSTDTQYF	TGTGCCACTATCAATCTAGCGGTTAGCACAGATACGCAGTATTTT	NA	TRBD2	TRBJ2-3	TRBV6-5
CATQGGPEQFF	TGTGCCACCCAGGGAGGGCCTGAGCAGTTCTTC	NA	TRBD2	TRBJ2-1	TRBV18
CASSPNTGMNTEAFF	TGTGCCAGCAGCCCGAATACAGGGATGAACACTGAAGCTTTCTTT	NA	NA	TRBJ1-1	TRBV5-6
CASSQDKGTSGVKTQYF	TGCGCCAGCAGCCAAGATAAGGGGACTAGCGGGGTTAAGACCCAGTACTTC	NA	TRBD2	TRBJ2-5	TRBV4-3